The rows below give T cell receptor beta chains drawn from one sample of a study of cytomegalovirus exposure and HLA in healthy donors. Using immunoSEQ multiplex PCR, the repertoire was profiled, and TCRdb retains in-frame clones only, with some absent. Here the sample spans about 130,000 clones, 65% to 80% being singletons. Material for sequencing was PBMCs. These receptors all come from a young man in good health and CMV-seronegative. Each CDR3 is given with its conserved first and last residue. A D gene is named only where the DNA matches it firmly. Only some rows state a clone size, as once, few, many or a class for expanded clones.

CDR3 protein: CASSLGGTRLPNEQFF
CDR3 DNA: TGTGCCAGCAGCTTAGGAGGCACCCGCCTCCCCAATGAGCAGTTCTTC
D gene: NA
V gene: TRBV11-3
J gene: TRBJ2-1
clone size: few

CDR3 protein: CASSPEREGEKLFF
CDR3 DNA: TGCGCCAGCAGCCCCGAGAGGGAAGGAGAAAAACTGTTTTTT
D gene: NA
V gene: TRBV4-1
J gene: TRBJ1-4
clone size: few

CDR3 protein: CASSVMGADYGYTF
CDR3 DNA: TGTGCCAGCAGCGTAATGGGGGCTGACTATGGCTACACCTTC
D gene: NA
V gene: TRBV9
J gene: TRBJ1-2
clone size: NA

CDR3 protein: CASSLAGGRERVGYTF
CDR3 DNA: TGCGCCAGCAGCTTGGCCGGTGGCAGGGAACGGGTTGGCTACACCTTC
D gene: NA
V gene: TRBV5-1
J gene: TRBJ1-2
clone size: NA

CDR3 protein: CASSVSGAGNTIYF
CDR3 DNA: TGTGCCAGCAGCGTCTCAGGGGCTGGAAACACCATATATTTT
D gene: NA
V gene: TRBV9
J gene: TRBJ1-3
clone size: NA

CDR3 protein: CASSPPGTARTEAFF
CDR3 DNA: TGTGCCAGCAGCCCCCCCGGCACAGCAAGGACTGAAGCTTTCTTT
D gene: NA
V gene: TRBV5-4
J gene: TRBJ1-1
clone size: once

CDR3 protein: CASSLGANYANEKLFF
CDR3 DNA: TGTGCCAGCAGCTTAGGGGCTAATTACGCCAACGAAAAACTGTTTTTT
D gene: NA
V gene: TRBV7-2
J gene: TRBJ1-4
clone size: few

CDR3 protein: CASSLGRGQSYEQFF
CDR3 DNA: TGCGCCAGCAGCTTGGGCAGGGGGCAAAGTTATGAGCAGTTCTTC
D gene: TRBD1
V gene: TRBV5-1
J gene: TRBJ2-1
clone size: NA

CDR3 protein: CASSLTGIYGYTF
CDR3 DNA: TGTGCCAGCAGCTTGACAGGGATCTATGGCTACACCTTC
D gene: NA
V gene: TRBV5-8
J gene: TRBJ1-2
clone size: few

CDR3 protein: CASSLAVSGTGKTYEQYF
CDR3 DNA: TGTGCCAGCAGCTTAGCGGTCAGTGGGACAGGGAAGACCTACGAGCAGTACTTC
D gene: TRBD1
V gene: TRBV7-6
J gene: TRBJ2-7
clone size: NA

CDR3 protein: CASSLDTAFAEAFF
CDR3 DNA: TGCGCCAGCAGCTTGGACACCGCTTTTGCTGAAGCTTTCTTT
D gene: NA
V gene: TRBV5-1
J gene: TRBJ1-1
clone size: few

CDR3 protein: CASSGTGIFGQAKLFF
CDR3 DNA: TGTGCCTCTTCCGGGACAGGGATCTTCGGTCAAGCAAAACTGTTTTTT
D gene: TRBD1
V gene: TRBV19
J gene: TRBJ1-4
clone size: NA

CDR3 protein: CASFGAQVSSSTEAFF
CDR3 DNA: TGTGCCAGCTTTGGGGCACAGGTCTCGTCGAGCACTGAAGCTTTCTTT
D gene: NA
V gene: TRBV19
J gene: TRBJ1-1
clone size: few

CDR3 protein: CASSLSPSGSQWEQYF
CDR3 DNA: TGTGCCAGCAGTTTATCACCTAGCGGGAGTCAGTGGGAGCAGTACTTC
D gene: TRBD2
V gene: TRBV27
J gene: TRBJ2-7
clone size: NA

CDR3 protein: CASSLDRGEQYF
CDR3 DNA: TGTGCCAGCAGCTTGGACAGAGGGGAGCAGTACTTC
D gene: NA
V gene: TRBV11-3
J gene: TRBJ2-7
clone size: NA